This is a list of T cell receptor beta chains from one sample in a study of T cells in Graves' hyperthyroidism and ophthalmopathy. TCRdb itself ran the multiplex PCR reads through MiXCR, one entry per CDR3 protein. This sample has some 620,000 distinct CDR3 sequences, with roughly 16% found just once. The sample comprised blood. All receptors come from a woman in her twenties or thirties with Graves' hyperthyroidism. CDR3s leave out the opening cysteine and the closing phenylalanine or tryptophan.

CDR3 length: 10; V gene: TRBV11-2; CDR3 protein: ASSFRRDTQY
CDR3 length: 14; V gene: TRBV28; CDR3 protein: ASSSLRVGGANVLT
CDR3 length: 12; V gene: TRBV5-1; CDR3 protein: ASSLEGYGQPQH
CDR3 length: 10; V gene: TRBV7-9; CDR3 protein: ASRLLDREAF
CDR3 length: 11; V gene: TRBV10-1; CDR3 protein: ASFLDRNQPQH
CDR3 length: 14; V gene: TRBV7-9; CDR3 protein: ASSPKLAGGRNEQF
CDR3 length: 12; V gene: TRBV5-6; CDR3 protein: ASSRTGAQNEQF
CDR3 length: 14; V gene: TRBV29-1; CDR3 protein: SVSLVAGPGAYEQY
CDR3 length: 12; V gene: TRBV27; CDR3 protein: ASRAYQSEETQY
CDR3 length: 13; V gene: TRBV5-1; CDR3 protein: ASSLALTAGNTIY
CDR3 length: 11; V gene: TRBV19; CDR3 protein: ASSIGGNQPQH
CDR3 length: 18; V gene: TRBV5-1; CDR3 protein: ASSLEAYQTSLTSYNEQF
CDR3 length: 13; V gene: TRBV4-3; CDR3 protein: ASSARELTYNEQF
CDR3 length: 13; V gene: TRBV19; CDR3 protein: ASSRDARPVETQY
CDR3 length: 15; V gene: TRBV6-5; CDR3 protein: ASSYATLAGSYNEQF
CDR3 length: 11; V gene: TRBV3-1; CDR3 protein: ASTSGTREGAF
CDR3 length: 12; V gene: TRBV11-2; CDR3 protein: AFHLAGVVDTQY
CDR3 length: 12; V gene: TRBV12-3/TRBV12-4; CDR3 protein: ASSVAGVGYEQY
CDR3 length: 13; V gene: TRBV9; CDR3 protein: ASSGTGHNTGELF
CDR3 length: 9; V gene: TRBV11-2; CDR3 protein: TSSFSYEQY
CDR3 length: 13; V gene: TRBV5-1; CDR3 protein: ASSTGTSGADTQY
CDR3 length: 11; V gene: TRBV28; CDR3 protein: ASRDRGGTEAF
CDR3 length: 15; V gene: TRBV7-2; CDR3 protein: ASSLEDSGRASYEQY
CDR3 length: 11; V gene: TRBV6-5; CDR3 protein: ASSYSKRHEQY
CDR3 length: 10; V gene: TRBV19; CDR3 protein: ASTPWGAEAF
CDR3 length: 11; V gene: TRBV28; CDR3 protein: ASSSLTAIEAF
CDR3 length: 13; V gene: TRBV28; CDR3 protein: ASSSGQGISYEQY
CDR3 length: 10; V gene: TRBV29-1; CDR3 protein: SAGGGGAEAF